Ten or more counts support the clone carrying this T cell receptor beta chain. What it recognizes is unknown. Ranging in age from about 6 to 90, the donors were healthy Caucasian individuals from Russia. Per individual sample, total RNA of at least 5.5 micrograms was extracted. The data originate from a study of blood T cells in healthy people across ages. Broader study findings: Because sorting was not performed, PBMCs prevented conclusive naive versus antigen-experienced comparison.

The CDR3 loop spans 13 amino acids. Germline loops: CDR1 DFQATT, CDR2 SNEGSKA (reference sequence). Trimming shortened V by 6 bases and J by 5 bases, and 17 bases separated the two germline ends. Alongside a J-beta primer mix, a sample-barcoded 5' primer served in a second PCR lasting about 7 to 12 cycles. The template-switch adaptor, which had 12 random nucleotides, put a tag on each cDNA molecule. TCRdb processed the 5' RACE reads anew with MiXCR; each CDR3 protein has one entry. The table lists 1.5 million to 2 million distinct CDR3 sequences, 28% of them singletons. The sequencing sample was made of blood. The V call is TRBV20-1, the J call TRBJ2-7; D is perhaps TRBD2 (6 bases). The sequence was obtained from a woman in her 30s in good health. Written as DNA, the CDR3 is TGCAGTGCCAAGGGCGGGAATAACGACGAGCAGTACTTC. Its protein product is CSAKGGNNDEQYF.